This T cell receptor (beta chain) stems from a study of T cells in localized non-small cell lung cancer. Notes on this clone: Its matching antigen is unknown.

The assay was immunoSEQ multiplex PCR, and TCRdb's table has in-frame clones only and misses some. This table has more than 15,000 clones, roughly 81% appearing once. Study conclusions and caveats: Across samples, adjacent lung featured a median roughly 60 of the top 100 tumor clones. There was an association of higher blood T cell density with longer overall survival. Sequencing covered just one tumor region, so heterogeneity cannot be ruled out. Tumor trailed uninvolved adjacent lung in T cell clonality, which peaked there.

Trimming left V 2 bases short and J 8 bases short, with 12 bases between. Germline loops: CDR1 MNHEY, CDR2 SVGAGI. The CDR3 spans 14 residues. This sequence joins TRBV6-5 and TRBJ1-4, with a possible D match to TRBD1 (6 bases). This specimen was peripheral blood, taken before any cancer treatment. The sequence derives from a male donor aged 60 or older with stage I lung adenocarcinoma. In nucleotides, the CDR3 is TGTGCCAGCAGTTACCAACAGGGTGACGAAAAACTGTTTTTT. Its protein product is CASSYQQGDEKLFF.